This is a list of T cell receptor beta chains from one sample in a study of cytomegalovirus exposure and HLA in healthy donors. Profiling relied on immunoSEQ multiplex PCR, and the TCRdb table lists in-frame clones only, not all of them. Of 120,000 to 150,000 clones in the sample, 80% to 85% were seen once. The sample comprised PBMCs. These receptors were taken from a boy aged 2 to 10 in good health and CMV-seronegative. CDR3s include the opening cysteine and the closing phenylalanine or tryptophan.

j_call v_call cdr3_aa
TRBJ1-1 TRBV5-6 CASSFDTQAIAEAFF
TRBJ2-7 TRBV5-6 CASSLTGGAYEQYF
TRBJ2-1 TRBV29-1 CSAGSGGLRYNEQFF
TRBJ1-2 TRBV15 CATAASYPYGYTF
TRBJ2-2 TRBV2 CASGQGTVTGELFF
TRBJ2-7 TRBV15 CATGRDRARTWYEQYF
TRBJ2-1 TRBV9 CASSEGVQVLVSEQFF
TRBJ2-1 TRBV19 CASSIPTGLYNEQFF
TRBJ2-1 TRBV6-4 CASSVWATSGPEYNEQFF
TRBJ2-3 TRBV19 CASSLGQSTDTQYF
. TRBV2 CASRRNRDRGMVYEQYF
TRBJ2-7 TRBV5-6 CASSLWFRDYEQYF
TRBJ1-3 TRBV5-5 CASSLTGPGNTIYF
TRBJ1-5 TRBV6-5 CASSSVGVFQQPQHF
TRBJ1-5 TRBV18 CASSPPKLNSNQPQHF
TRBJ2-5 TRBV7-9 CASAWTVQETQYF
TRBJ2-6 TRBV11-1 CASSQRRAIPGANVLTF
TRBJ1-4 TRBV5-1 CASSLSWRGATNEKLFF
TRBJ2-4 TRBV5-4 CASSQGLAGVKNIQYF
TRBJ2-7 TRBV7-2 CASSRPGQGAGEQYF
TRBJ2-7 TRBV6-4 CASSPSASLIDEQYF
TRBJ2-1 TRBV5-1 CASSRSGGLYNEQFF
TRBJ2-5 TRBV28 CASTDQDRGWETQYF
TRBJ2-3 TRBV5-1 CASSLTSGSADTQYF
TRBJ1-5 TRBV6-1 CAAGRGGDDQPQHF
TRBJ1-5 TRBV9 CASSVAGYQPQHF
TRBJ2-7 TRBV4-3 CASSQGTISDEQYF
TRBJ1-2 TRBV9 CASSVGGGIGGYTF
TRBJ1-3 TRBV7-9 CASSYAGVSGNTIYF
TRBJ1-2 TRBV7-9 CASTTEYGYTF
TRBJ1-2 TRBV25-1 CASSEGQLPYGYTF
TRBJ2-7 TRBV19 CASSRRRGTSGRTSSYEQYF
TRBJ2-7 TRBV11-2 CASSFYRGRYEQYF
TRBJ1-1 TRBV7-8 CASSPRDRHMNTEAFF
TRBJ2-1 TRBV6-6 CASSYRGPGYNEQFF
TRBJ2-2 TRBV4-1 CASSQDRGFGELFF
TRBJ1-2 TRBV7-8 CASSQEPGGFGYTF
TRBJ1-1 TRBV18 CASSPPGRVNTEAFF
TRBJ1-1 TRBV7-9 CSSSKDRNTEAFF
TRBJ1-5 TRBV27 CASSLTGQGHINQPQHF
TRBJ2-2 TRBV15 CATEAGGHTGELFF
TRBJ2-7 TRBV18 CASSLREGSSYEQYF
TRBJ1-2 TRBV7-8 CASSLGSDYYGYTF
TRBJ2-7 TRBV6-6 CASSYLTTGIYEQYF
TRBJ2-7 TRBV9 CASSVVSFFRTGGKSSYEQYF
TRBJ1-1 TRBV10-3 CAISESGLTEAFF
TRBJ2-5 TRBV10-1 CASSAGLAGSRVGPETQYF
TRBJ2-7 TRBV6-5 CASRQTGDRYEQYF
TRBJ1-1 TRBV11-2 CASSYLGAKAFF
TRBJ2-5 TRBV15 CATSRDLAGGLSSGSQETQYF
TRBJ2-7 TRBV4-1 CASSQIPGQRSYEQYF
TRBJ1-4 TRBV7-6 CASSLVGAGFNEKLFF
TRBJ2-7 TRBV13 CASSLGLRPGQGHYF
TRBJ2-1 TRBV5-6 CASSLVSSGINNEQFF
TRBJ2-7 TRBV9 CASSVEGRVRSYEQYF
TRBJ1-1 TRBV6-1 CASSATGSRTEAFF
TRBJ2-5 TRBV2 CASSEASIRVRGAEYQETQYF
TRBJ2-1 TRBV6-5 CASSYSGGPGHEQFF
TRBJ2-1 TRBV6-5 CASSYSASGEAEQFF